These 27 T cell receptor beta chains came from one sample sequenced in a study of T cell repertoires in aging, cancer and after chemotherapy (dated by TCRdb to the late 2010s). The instrument was an Illumina MiSeq. Rearranged TRB sequences spanning V, D and J segments were amplified in a multiplex touch-down PCR with a mixed TRB-A/B primer pool. TCRdb redid the processing of the public reads, applying fastp at Q25 and MiXCR, and retained in-frame beta chains. One record per CDR3 amino acid sequence lists the most common genes and DNA. Present in this sample are over 800 distinct CDR3 sequences, roughly 15% of which were seen just once. The ten largest clones capture 8.8% of the sample. Genomic DNA extracted from peripheral blood, rather than sorted cells or RNA, was used as the source for amplification of TCR beta rearrangements. Sequencing was carried out using blood. Source of these receptors: a human donor with a solid tumor.

This clonotype was counted between two and nine times. The rearrangement joins TRBV6-7 to TRBJ2-5; a possible D gene is TRBD1 (6 bases). TRBV6-7 is assigned to the ORF class and has an uncertain function. The CDR3 runs to 16 residues. V shed 8 bases and J shed 5 bases, with 24 bases lying between them. CDR3 loop: CASSELRDNLFETQYF. The CDR3 DNA reads TGTGCCAGCTCCGAACTCCGGGACAACCTTTTTGAGACCCAGTACTTC.

The chain links TRBV15 to TRBJ2-3; 10 bases fit TRBD2. With V trimmed by 0 bases and J by 6 bases, 6 bases remained unmatched. Germline V gene sequence: CDR1 LNHNV, CDR2 YYDKDF (reference sequence). CDR3 length: 16 amino acids. CDR3 in amino acids: CATSRDLAGAGDTQYF. DNA of the CDR3: TGTGCCACCAGCAGAGACCTAGCGGGAGCGGGGGATACGCAGTATTTT. The whole variable domain, filled in from reference TRBV15 and TRBJ2-3, reads DAMVIQNPRYQVTQFGKPVTLSCSQTLNHNVMYWYQQKSSQAPKLLFHYYDKDFNNEADTPDNFQSRRPNTSFCFLDIRSPGLGDTAMYLCATSRDLAGAGDTQYFGPGTRLTVL.

The V and J genes are TRBV2 and TRBJ2-3; 8 bases map to TRBD2. The CDR3 has 19 residues. Unmatched junction bases numbered 20, after V lost 6 bases and J lost 3 bases. Per germline, CDR1 SNHLY and CDR2 FYNNEI. DNA for the CDR3: TGTGCCAGCAGGACCCCGCGCTTTTTAGCGGGGTTAGGAACAGATACGCAGTATTTT. This translates into CASRTPRFLAGLGTDTQYF.

The chain uses TRBV29-1 and TRBJ2-3; TRBD1 might be the D (9 bases). Germline V gene data show CDR1 as SQVTM and CDR2 as ANQGSEA. The CDR3 totals 15 residues. V shed 7 bases and J shed 0 bases, with 17 bases lying between them. The CDR3 sequence: CSARGGQGSTDTQYF. CDR3 in DNA: TGCAGCGCCCGGGGGGGACAGGGAAGCACAGATACGCAGTATTTT.

This sequence joins TRBV5-4 and TRBJ2-7, with TRBD2 matching over 9 bases. CDR1 is SGHNT and CDR2 is YYREEE in the germline V gene (reference sequence). This CDR3 is built from 15 residues. V lost 5 bases to trimming and J lost 1 base; unmatched junction nucleotides: 7. Written as DNA, the CDR3 is TGTGCCAGCAGGGAGGGGACTAGCTCATCCTACGAGCAGTACTTC. Protein product: CASREGTSSSYEQYF.

By sample share, this clonotype is large. This chain connects TRBV15 to TRBJ2-7; D may correspond to TRBD1 or TRBD2 (7 bases each). The CDR3 runs 16 residues. V dropped 1 base and J dropped 3 bases, with 16 bases sitting between them. Germline CDR1 reads LNHNV; CDR2 reads YYDKDF (reference sequence). The CDR3 region is CATSRGEGAAGYEQYF. CDR3 in DNA: TGTGCCACCAGCAGAGGGGAGGGGGCGGCTGGCTACGAGCAGTACTTC.

This clonotype is large in the sample. The rearrangement uses TRBV29-1 and TRBJ2-1; D uncertain. The CDR3 has 15 amino acids. V lost 3 bases, J lost 0 bases, and 12 bases lay in between. Germline V gene sequence: CDR1 SQVTM, CDR2 ANQGSEA. CDR3 in DNA: TGCAGCGTTGAGTTGGCCACATTCTCCTACAATGAGCAGTTCTTC. Translated, it gives CSVELATFSYNEQFF.

J is TRBJ1-6 and V is TRBV12-3 or TRBV12-4, with a tentative D call TRBD1 (5 bases). The CDR3 runs to 16 residues. The V and J ends lost 3 bases and 0 bases respectively, with 9 bases between them. The CDR3 coding sequence is TGTGCCAGCAGTTTTGGAGACAGCTCCTATAATTCACCCCTCCACTTT. Protein sequence: CASSFGDSSYNSPLHF.

The chain employs TRBV5-1 and TRBJ2-1, with TRBD2 identical over 12 bases. Germline loops: CDR1 SGHRS, CDR2 YFSETQ. The CDR3 runs to 14 residues. V gave up 0 bases and J gave up 10 bases; unmatched junction bases: 2. CDR3 nucleotide sequence: TGCGCCAGCAGCTTGGCCGGGACTAGCGGGGAGCAGTTCTTC. Translated, it gives CASSLAGTSGEQFF.

This rearrangement joins TRBV19 to TRBJ2-1, with 9 bases that match TRBD2. This CDR3 has 15 amino acids. Germline V CDR1 and CDR2: LNHDA, SQIVND (reference sequence). Trimming cost V 7 bases and J 3 bases; bases outside gene matches: 7. This CDR3 is CASTGGGGGYNEQFF. The DNA of the CDR3 is TGTGCCAGTACCGGCGGGGGGGGGGGCTACAATGAGCAGTTCTTC.

A few counts support this clonotype. This chain connects TRBV10-3 to TRBJ1-1; no clear D. The length of the CDR3 is 12 residues. Germline lookup yields CDR1 ENHRY and CDR2 SYGVKD. Trimming left V 8 bases short and J 1 base short, with 8 bases between. The DNA for the CDR3 is TGTGCCATCGCAGCAGGGAACACTGAAGCTTTCTTT. Translated, it gives CAIAAGNTEAFF.

In this sample, this clonotype turned up a few times. The chain joins TRBV28 to TRBJ1-1; TRBD1 aligns across 8 bases. Germline trimming cut 7 bases from V and 10 bases from J; bases unmatched to any gene: 5. CDR1 MDHEN and CDR2 SYDVKM come from the germline V gene. The CDR3 covers 11 residues. The CDR3 sequence: CASTGQGSAFF. The CDR3 DNA follows: TGTGCCAGCACCGGACAGGGATCAGCTTTCTTT.

Relative to its sample, this clonotype is large. The chain joins TRBV19 to TRBJ1-6, with TRBD1 as a possible D gene (5 bases). The CDR3 runs to 13 residues. Trimming removed 5 bases from V and 13 bases from J, with 15 bases in between. CDR1 is LNHDA and CDR2 is SQIVND in the germline V gene (reference sequence). The CDR3 nucleotides read TGTGCCAGTAGTGGGGACGGCCCTTTGCCCCTCCACTTT. Its protein product is CASSGDGPLPLHF.

Sample share makes this clonotype large. V usage is TRBV20-1 and J usage is TRBJ2-2; D is ambiguous. CDR3 length equals 15 residues. Trimming removed 0 bases at V and 3 bases at J, with 11 bases between. Per the germline V gene, CDR1 is DFQATT and CDR2 is SNEGSKA (reference sequence). The CDR3 reads CSARDIRVDTGELFF. For the CDR3, the DNA is TGCAGTGCTAGAGATATCCGGGTAGACACCGGGGAGCTGTTTTTT.

This chain connects TRBV6-5 to TRBJ2-1; D remains unclear. V dropped 0 bases and J dropped 9 bases, with 6 bases sitting between them. This CDR3 has 12 amino acids. Germline V gene data show CDR1 as MNHEY and CDR2 as SVGAGI. As DNA, the CDR3 is TGTGCCAGCAGTTACTCGATAGGTGAGCAGTTCTTC. This codes for CASSYSIGEQFF.

This chain uses TRBV5-1 with TRBJ1-5; D is undetermined. Trimming left V 0 bases short and J 3 bases short, with 10 bases between. The CDR3 is 15 amino acids. Germline CDR1 SGHRS, CDR2 YFSETQ. CDR3 in DNA: TGCGCCAGCAGCTTGGCTTCTGGGATCAATCAGCCCCAGCATTTT. Amino acid sequence: CASSLASGINQPQHF.

The chain carries TRBV7-6 and TRBJ2-1, with 7 bases fitting TRBD2. This CDR3 spans 15 amino acids. Germline CDR1 reads SGHVS; CDR2 reads FNYEAQ. V lost 1 base and J lost 6; bases outside the gene matches: 6. The CDR3, as DNA: TGTGCCAGCAGCTTAGGTAGCGGGTCCCCCAATGAGCAGTTCTTC. It translates to CASSLGSGSPNEQFF.

The chain joins TRBV6-1 to TRBJ1-1; 7 bases line up with TRBD1. V was pared by 6 bases and J by 2 bases, with 3 bases of the junction left unmatched. The CDR3 runs 13 residues. Germline values: CDR1 MNHNS, CDR2 SASEGT. The CDR3 DNA is TGTGCCAGCAGGGGACAGAGCAACACTGAAGCTTTCTTT. Protein sequence: CASRGQSNTEAFF.

By share, this clonotype ranks as large. V gene TRBV6-1 combines with J gene TRBJ2-1, with 7 bases lining up with TRBD2. Germline trimming cut 8 bases from V and 0 bases from J; bases unmatched to any gene: 7. The CDR3 sequence is 15 residues long. Looked up from germline, CDR1 is MNHNS and CDR2 is SASEGT. CDR3 in DNA: TGTGCCAGCGAGGTAGCTAGCGGCTCCTACAATGAGCAGTTCTTC. Amino acids: CASEVASGSYNEQFF.

This clonotype is labeled as large. The chain recombines TRBV7-2 with TRBJ2-7; 7 bases line up with TRBD1. Trimming took 2 bases from V and 3 from J; bases not matched to a gene: 1. Germline V CDR1 and CDR2: SGHTA, FQGNSA. There are 13 residues in the CDR3. In DNA, the CDR3 is TGTGCCAGCAGCTTAAACAGGGGCTACGAGCAGTACTTC. It codes for CASSLNRGYEQYF. The full variable domain, in which reference TRBV7-2 and TRBJ2-7 provide the parts outside the CDR3, is GAGVSQSPSNKVTEKGKDVELRCDPISGHTALYWYRQSLGQGLEFLIYFQGNSAPDKSGLPSDRFSAERTGGSVSTLTIQRTQQEDSAVYLCASSLNRGYEQYFGPGTRLTVT.

In this sample, this clonotype is medium-sized. J is TRBJ2-1 and V is TRBV10-1; 9 bases match TRBD2. The trim removed 4 bases at V and 7 bases at J, leaving 8 bases unmatched. The CDR3 consists of 15 residues. Germline-derived CDR1 and CDR2 are WNHNN and SYGVQD (reference sequence). This CDR3 reads CASSGEAGGYNEQFF. CDR3 in DNA: TGCGCCAGCAGTGGAGAAGCGGGAGGTTATAATGAGCAGTTCTTC.

CDR3 nucleotides: TGTGCCAGCAGTCCAGCTGCTTCCGGGACTAGCGGTCGGGCCCAGTACTTC. This translates into CASSPAASGTSGRAQYF. The chain links TRBV12-3 or TRBV12-4 to TRBJ2-5; 11 bases match TRBD2. CDR3 length: 17 residues. Trimming took 5 bases from V and 9 from J; bases not matched to a gene: 17.

Remarks on this clonotype: A single base separates this from a much larger clone, so it may be a read error. The chain employs TRBV7-9 and TRBJ2-1; TRBD2 matches at 9 bases. Germline V CDR1 and CDR2: SEHNR, FQNEAQ (reference sequence). This CDR3 comprises 16 residues. The chain's CDR3 is CASSLTSGPSYSEQFF. The CDR3 region has the DNA TGTGCCAGCAGCCTGACTAGCGGACCCTCCTACAGTGAGCAGTTTTTC.

By share, this clonotype ranks as medium-sized. The chain carries TRBV5-4 and TRBJ2-3; possible D gene TRBD2, 5 bases. The CDR3 extends over 14 amino acids. In germline, CDR1 is SGHNT, CDR2 YYREEE (reference sequence). Trimming stripped 4 bases from V and 2 bases from J, with 11 bases between. CDR3 amino acids: CASSPAVYTDTQYF. CDR3 DNA sequence: TGTGCCAGCAGCCCAGCGGTTTACACAGATACGCAGTATTTT.

By share, this clonotype counts as large. CDR3 nucleotide sequence: TGCAGTGCTAGGGGACTAGCGGGATACGAGCAGTACTTC. This translates into CSARGLAGYEQYF. V and J are TRBV20-1 and TRBJ2-7; 13 bases match TRBD2. Germline assignment: CDR1 DFQATT and CDR2 SNEGSKA (reference sequence). The CDR3 is 13 residues long. Trimming at V came to 3 bases and at J to 4 bases, leaving 0 bases not matched to a gene.

This clonotype was detected only a few times. V gene TRBV18 combines with J gene TRBJ1-1; no clear D gene. The CDR3 loop spans 13 amino acids. Germline V gives CDR1 KGHSH, CDR2 LQKENI. V was clipped by 0 bases and J by 10 bases, with 12 bases between them. This CDR3 is CASSPPPRGAAFF. In DNA form, the CDR3 reads TGTGCCAGCTCACCACCCCCTCGAGGCGCAGCTTTCTTT.

This rearrangement joins TRBV7-6 to TRBJ2-3; TRBD1 aligns across 10 bases. This CDR3 has 16 amino acids. The germline V gene encodes CDR1 SGHVS and CDR2 FNYEAQ. V was pared by 5 bases and J by 2 bases, with 7 bases of the junction left unmatched. Here the CDR3 DNA reads TGTGCCAGCAGCCCCGGACAGGGGGTATTCACAGATACGCAGTATTTT. It is translated as CASSPGQGVFTDTQYF.